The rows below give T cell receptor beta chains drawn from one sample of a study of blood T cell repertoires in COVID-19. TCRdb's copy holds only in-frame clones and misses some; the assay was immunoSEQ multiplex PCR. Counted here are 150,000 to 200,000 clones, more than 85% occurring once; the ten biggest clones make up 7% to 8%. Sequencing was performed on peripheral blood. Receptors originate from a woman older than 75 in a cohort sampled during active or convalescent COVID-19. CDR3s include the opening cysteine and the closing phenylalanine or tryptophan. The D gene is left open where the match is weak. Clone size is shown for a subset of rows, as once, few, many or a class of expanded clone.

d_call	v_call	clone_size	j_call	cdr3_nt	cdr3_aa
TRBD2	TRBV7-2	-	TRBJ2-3	TGTGCCAGCACCATAAGGGCGGGGGGGTCAGATACGCAGTATTTT	CASTIRAGGSDTQYF
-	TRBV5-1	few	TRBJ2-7	TGCGCCAGCAGCTTGGGAAACAGGGTGAACGAGCAGTACTTC	CASSLGNRVNEQYF
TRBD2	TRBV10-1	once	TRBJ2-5	TGCGCCAGCAGCAGGACTAGCGGGAGGGTCTCAGAGACCCAGTACTTC	CASSRTSGRVSETQYF
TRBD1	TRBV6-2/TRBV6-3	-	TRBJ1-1	TGTGCCAGCAGCCGACAGGGTTCTGGGAACACTGAAGCTTTCTTT	CASSRQGSGNTEAFF
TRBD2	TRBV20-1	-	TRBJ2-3	TGCAGTGCTAGTCCCGGGAGGGCCTTCTTGGATACGCAGTATTTT	CSASPGRAFLDTQYF
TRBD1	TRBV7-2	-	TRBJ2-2	TGTGCCAGCAGTCCCCAGGGGGCCGGGGAGCTGTTTTTT	CASSPQGAGELFF
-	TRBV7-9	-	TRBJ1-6	TGTGCCAGCAGCTTCGCCGGCTCCTATAATTCACCCCTCCACTTT	CASSFAGSYNSPLHF
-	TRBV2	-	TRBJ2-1	TGTGCCAGCAGAACCGGGGTTGAGCAGTTCTTC	CASRTGVEQFF
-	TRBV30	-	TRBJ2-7	TGTGCCTGGAGTACAGGGACAATTTACGAGCAGTACTTC	CAWSTGTIYEQYF
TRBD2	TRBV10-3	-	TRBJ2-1	TGTGCCATCAGTGAGCCGCTAGCGGGAGGGCCACAGAATGAGCAGTTCTTC	CAISEPLAGGPQNEQFF
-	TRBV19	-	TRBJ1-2	TGTGCCAGTAGTATAGGGCGGTCGCAGTATGGCTACACCTTC	CASSIGRSQYGYTF
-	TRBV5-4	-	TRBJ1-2	TGTGCCAGCAGCTCTGGACATTTTAACTATGGCTACACCTTC	CASSSGHFNYGYTF
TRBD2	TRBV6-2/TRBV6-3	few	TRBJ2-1	TGTGCCAGCAGTAAGGGGCTGGCTAGCGGGGGGAATGAGCAGTTCTTC	CASSKGLASGGNEQFF
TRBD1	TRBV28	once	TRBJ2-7	TGTGCCAGCACCCCTGGGGACAGGGGCTACGAGCAGTACTTC	CASTPGDRGYEQYF
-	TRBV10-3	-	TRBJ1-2	TGTGCCATCAGCGCGGTAACTAACTATGGCTACACCTTC	CAISAVTNYGYTF
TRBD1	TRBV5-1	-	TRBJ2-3	TGCGCCAGCAGCTTGGGCTTTAGTGGGACAGGGGTGACAGATACGCAGTATTTT	CASSLGFSGTGVTDTQYF
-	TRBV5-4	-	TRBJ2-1	TGTGCCAGCAGCTTGGCCGGTTCGAGATCGTTCTACAATGAGCAGTTCTTC	CASSLAGSRSFYNEQFF
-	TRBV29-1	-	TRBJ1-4	TGCAGCGTTGGAATACGGACTAATGAAAAACTGTTTTTT	CSVGIRTNEKLFF
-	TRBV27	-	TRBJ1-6	TGTGCCAGCAGTGCGGCCGGGTCTAATTCACCCCTCCACTTT	CASSAAGSNSPLHF
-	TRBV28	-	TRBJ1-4	TGTGCCAGCATGAGGGTCAAAGGCGAAAAACTGTTTTTT	CASMRVKGEKLFF
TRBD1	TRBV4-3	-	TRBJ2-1	TGCGCCAGCAGCCAAGTCTACTACCGGGACAGGGGTCCTAGATCCTACAATGAGCAGTTCTTC	CASSQVYYRDRGPRSYNEQFF
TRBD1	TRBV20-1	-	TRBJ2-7	TGCAGTGCTAGTCGGACAGGGGGATTTCGTGAGCAGTACTTC	CSASRTGGFREQYF
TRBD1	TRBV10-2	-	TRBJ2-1	TGCGCCAGCAGCGCGGGACAGGGGATCTACAATGAGCAGTTCTTC	CASSAGQGIYNEQFF
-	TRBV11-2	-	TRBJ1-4	TGTGCCAGCAGCTTAGTGGCAGGATGGAATGAAAAACTGTTTTTT	CASSLVAGWNEKLFF
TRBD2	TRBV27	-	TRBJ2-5	TGTGCCAGCAGTCTAGGGACTAGCGGGGGGCTAGAGACCCAGTACTTC	CASSLGTSGGLETQYF
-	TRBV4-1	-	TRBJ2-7	TGCGCCAGCAGCCTCCTCGGACTGGGCGAGCAGTACTTC	CASSLLGLGEQYF
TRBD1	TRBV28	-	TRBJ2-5	TGTGCCAGCAGAACAGGACAGGGGGCAAGGGAGACCCAGTACTTC	CASRTGQGARETQYF
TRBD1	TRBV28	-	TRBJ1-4	TGTGCCAGCAGTTTCGTGGACAGGATTAATGAAAAACTGTTTTTT	CASSFVDRINEKLFF
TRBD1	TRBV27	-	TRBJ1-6	TGTGCCAGCAGTTTTGGGACAGGGGTTTCACCCCTCCACTTT	CASSFGTGVSPLHF
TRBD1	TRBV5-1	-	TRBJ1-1	TGCGCCAGCAGCTTACAGGGGGCGAGAGAAGCTTTCTTT	CASSLQGAREAFF
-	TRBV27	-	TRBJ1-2	TGTGCCAGCAGTCCCGGAGGTAACTATGGCTACACCTTC	CASSPGGNYGYTF
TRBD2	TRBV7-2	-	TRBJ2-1	TGTGCCAGCAGCTTAGATAGACTAGCGGGATTGGGGGAGCAGTTCTTC	CASSLDRLAGLGEQFF
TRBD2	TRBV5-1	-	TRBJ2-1	TGCGCCAGCAGCGCCAGACTAGCGGGAGGGAGCAATGAGCAGTTCTTC	CASSARLAGGSNEQFF
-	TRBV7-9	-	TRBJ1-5	TGTGCCAGCAGCCGCGACAGGTGGGGCAATCAGCCCCAGCATTTT	CASSRDRWGNQPQHF
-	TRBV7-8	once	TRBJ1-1	TGTGCCAGCAGCTTAGCAAACCAGGGAATGAACACTGAAGCTTTCTTT	CASSLANQGMNTEAFF
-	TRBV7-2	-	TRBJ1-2	TGTGCCAGCAGCTTAGTTGGGCAGGGTGGTGGCTACACCTTC	CASSLVGQGGGYTF
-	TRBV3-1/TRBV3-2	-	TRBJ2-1	TGTGCCAGCAGCCACCAGCAGGCCCTCAATGAGCAGTTCTTC	CASSHQQALNEQFF
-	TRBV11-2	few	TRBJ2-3	TGTGCCAGCAGCCCCCTTCCTAGCGAGCGGGCAGATACGCAGTATTTT	CASSPLPSERADTQYF
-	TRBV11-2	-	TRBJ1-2	TGTGCCAGCAGCCCAGGGCCCTCGGAGTATGGCTACACCTTC	CASSPGPSEYGYTF
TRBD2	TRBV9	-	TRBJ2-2	TGTGCCAGCAGCGTAGGCGGGGGCACCGGGGAGCTGTTTTTT	CASSVGGGTGELFF
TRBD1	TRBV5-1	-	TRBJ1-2	TGCGCCAGCAGCATGACAGGGGGCTTGGGTGGCTACACCTTC	CASSMTGGLGGYTF
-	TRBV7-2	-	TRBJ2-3	TGTGCCAGCAGCCTCCACCCGGGGACAGATACGCAGTATTTT	CASSLHPGTDTQYF
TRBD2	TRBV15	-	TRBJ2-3	TGTGCCACCATGGGGCGGGGGGACATCACAGATACGCAGTATTTT	CATMGRGDITDTQYF
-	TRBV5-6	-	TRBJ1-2	TGTGCCAGCAGCTTGGACAGGAGTTCGTATGGCTACACCTTC	CASSLDRSSYGYTF
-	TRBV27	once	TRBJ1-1	TGTGCCAGCAGTTCCAGGCTTGGGAACACTGAAGCTTTCTTT	CASSSRLGNTEAFF
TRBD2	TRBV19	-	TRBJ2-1	TGTGCCAGTAGTCCCCGGCGGGAGGTCTCCTACAATGAGCAGTTCTTC	CASSPRREVSYNEQFF
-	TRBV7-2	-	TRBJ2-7	TGTGCCAGCAGCGAAGACGGGTACGAGCAGTACTTC	CASSEDGYEQYF
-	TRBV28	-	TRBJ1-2	TGTGCCAGCAGTTCACAGAATAACTATGGCTACACCTTC	CASSSQNNYGYTF